This TCR beta chain was sequenced during a study of blood T cell repertoires in COVID-19 (dated by TCRdb to about 2020). For context, the study as a whole: Samples from collaborators originated in the United States, Italy and Spain and spanned both the acute and convalescent phases of COVID-19. The material from the prospective study consisted of cDNA or gDNA derived from T cells, B-cell-depleted T cells, or PBMCs. Deeply sampled blood TCRbeta repertoires from subjects exposed to, actively infected with, or recovered from COVID-19 were included in the dataset. The repertoires were made available in a free public database intended to serve as a resource for research on the immune response to SARS-CoV-2. Samples came from the ongoing ImmuneRACE study (first 160 participants) plus 1,254 subjects from 6 global collaborators. A de-identified subject ID, COVID-19 status, age in years and sex were almost always included in the sample metadata. HLA class I and class II types, where available, came from metadata supplied by the sample provider rather than from assay-based typing. General findings and caveats noted by the study authors: The amount of clinical and demographic metadata varied by source and participant and was provided uncurated.

Comment on this clone: The antigen this receptor binds is unknown. Base quality data are lacking; no much larger clone is found one base away.

TCRbeta CDR3 regions were amplified from genomic DNA using the immunoSEQ Assay, a bias-controlled multiplex PCR. As for how the authors treated the data: The number of nucleated cells in each sample was estimated by amplification of reference gene primers within the assay. Sequence reads were collapsed and filtered to measure the absolute abundance of every unique TCRbeta CDR3 rearrangement. For each sample, productive Simpson clonality was calculated as the square root of Simpson's diversity index across productive rearrangements. Drawn from immuneACCESS, this table holds only the in-frame rearrangements with V and J called that TCRdb kept. Clones are partly lost; checked studies trace under half to an unresolved V gene and leave the rest unexplained. V, J and clone size are those of that table, while D and trimming were read from the DNA. The sample records about 35,000 clones, approximately 81% of which are singletons. Of the sample, approximately 36% is held by the ten largest clones.

Collaborating institutions collected whole blood in K2EDTA tubes following their own protocols. For TCRbeta analysis, collaborators shipped samples in one of three forms: frozen whole blood, isolated PBMCs, or DNA extracted from either of those sample types. From the cysteine through the phenylalanine, the CDR3 covers 16 amino acids. Solely the CDR3 DNA is kept, with 48 bases framed from the first base. CDR1 MRHNA and CDR2 SNTAGT are derived from the germline V gene. At the junction V is shortened by 5 bases and J by 0 bases, with 15 bases in between. This TCR was sampled from an elderly man with acute or convalescent COVID-19. Rearrangement joined TRBV6-4 to TRBJ2-3, with no confident D gene call. Material for sequencing was peripheral blood. DNA sequence: TGTGCCAGCAGTAGTCAGGTCGGTCGAAGCACAGATACGCAGTATTTT. Protein translation: CASSSQVGRSTDTQYF.